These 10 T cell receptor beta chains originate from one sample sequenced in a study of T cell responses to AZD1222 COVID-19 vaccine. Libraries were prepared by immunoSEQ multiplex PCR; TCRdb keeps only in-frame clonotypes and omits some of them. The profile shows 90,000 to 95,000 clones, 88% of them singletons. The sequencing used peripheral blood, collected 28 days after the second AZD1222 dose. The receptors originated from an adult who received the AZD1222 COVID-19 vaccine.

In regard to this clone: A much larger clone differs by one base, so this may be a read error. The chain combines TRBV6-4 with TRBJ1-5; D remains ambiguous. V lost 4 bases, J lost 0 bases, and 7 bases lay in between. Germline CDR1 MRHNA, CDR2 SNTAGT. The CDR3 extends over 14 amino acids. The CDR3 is CASSGPYSNQPQHF. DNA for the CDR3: TGTGCCAGCAGTGGGCCTTATAGCAATCAGCCCCAGCATTTT.

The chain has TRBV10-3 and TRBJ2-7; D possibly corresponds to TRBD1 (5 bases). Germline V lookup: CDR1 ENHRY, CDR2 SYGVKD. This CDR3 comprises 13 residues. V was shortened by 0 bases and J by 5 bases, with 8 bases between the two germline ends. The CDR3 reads CAISESQGDEQYF. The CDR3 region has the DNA TGTGCCATCAGTGAGTCGCAGGGCGACGAGCAGTACTTC.

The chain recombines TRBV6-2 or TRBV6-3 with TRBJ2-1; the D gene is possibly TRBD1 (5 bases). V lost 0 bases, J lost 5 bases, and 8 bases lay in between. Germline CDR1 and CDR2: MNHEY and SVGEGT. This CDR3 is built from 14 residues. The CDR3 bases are TGTGCCAGCAGTTACTCTTCAGGGAACAATGAGCAGTTCTTC. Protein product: CASSYSSGNNEQFF.

The CDR3 bases are TGTGCCAGCAGCTTAGTCTCGCAGGGGCTGGGGAACATTCAGTACTTC. It is translated as CASSLVSQGLGNIQYF. The rearrangement joins TRBV7-2 to TRBJ2-4; D possibly corresponds to TRBD1 (6 bases). The germline CDR1 and CDR2 sequences are SGHTA and FQGNSA. Trimming removed 1 base from V and 7 bases from J, with 17 bases in between. The CDR3 covers 16 residues.

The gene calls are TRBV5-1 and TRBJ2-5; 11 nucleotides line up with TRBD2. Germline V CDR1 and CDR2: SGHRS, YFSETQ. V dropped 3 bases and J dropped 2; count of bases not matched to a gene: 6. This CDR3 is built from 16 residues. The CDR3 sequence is CASSSSTSGAQETQYF. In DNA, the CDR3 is TGCGCCAGCAGCTCGTCGACTAGCGGGGCTCAAGAGACCCAGTACTTC.

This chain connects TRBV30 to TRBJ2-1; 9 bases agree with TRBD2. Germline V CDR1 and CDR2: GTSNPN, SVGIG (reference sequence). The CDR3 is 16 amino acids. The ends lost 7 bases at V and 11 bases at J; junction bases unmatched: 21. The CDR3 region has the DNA TGTGCCTACGGGTTGCCCCTCGGGCGGGAGGGCCGGCAGCAGTTCTTC. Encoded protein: CAYGLPLGREGRQQFF.

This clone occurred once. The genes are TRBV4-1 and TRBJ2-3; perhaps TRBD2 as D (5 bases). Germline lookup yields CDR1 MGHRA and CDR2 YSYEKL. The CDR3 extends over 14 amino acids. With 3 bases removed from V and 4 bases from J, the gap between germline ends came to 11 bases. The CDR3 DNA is TGCGCCAGCAGCCAGCTGGGAGAAGCAGATACGCAGTATTTT. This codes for CASSQLGEADTQYF.

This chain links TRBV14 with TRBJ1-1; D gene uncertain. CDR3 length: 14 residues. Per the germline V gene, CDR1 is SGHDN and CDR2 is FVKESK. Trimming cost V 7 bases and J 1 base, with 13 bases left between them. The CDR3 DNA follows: TGTGCCAGCACCCACTTTGGCGGGAACACTGAAGCTTTCTTT. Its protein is CASTHFGGNTEAFF. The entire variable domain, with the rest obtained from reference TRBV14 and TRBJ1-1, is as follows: EAGVTQFPSHSVIEKGQTVTLRCDPISGHDNLYWYRRVMGKEIKFLLHFVKESKQDESGMPNNRFLAERTGGTYSTLKVQPAELEDSGVYFCASTHFGGNTEAFFGQGTRLTVV.

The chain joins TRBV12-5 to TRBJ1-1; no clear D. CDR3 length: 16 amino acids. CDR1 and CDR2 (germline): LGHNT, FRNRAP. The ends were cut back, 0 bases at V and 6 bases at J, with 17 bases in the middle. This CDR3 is CASGLVYGPLPSEAFF. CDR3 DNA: TGTGCTAGTGGTTTGGTATATGGCCCGTTACCGTCTGAAGCTTTCTTT.

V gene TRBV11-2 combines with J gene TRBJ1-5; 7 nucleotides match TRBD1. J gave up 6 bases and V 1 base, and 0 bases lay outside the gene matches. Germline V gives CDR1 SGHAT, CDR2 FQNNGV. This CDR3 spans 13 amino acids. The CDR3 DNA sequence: TGTGCCAGCAGCTTAGCAGGGGGTCAGCCCCAGCATTTT. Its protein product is CASSLAGGQPQHF.